This note documents a single TCR beta chain sequence. The antigen is unknown. The data are from a study of post-analysis software for immune sequencing data. Study details: Disease trajectories encompassed relapsing-remitting, secondary progressive and progressive-relapsing multiple sclerosis. Findings and limits, study-wide: Multiple sclerosis patients showed significantly lower normalized Chao1 diversity than controls did. Five or six TRBV segments were significantly more frequent in patients than in controls. TRBV5-6, TRBV5-1 and TRBV20-1 were among these segments. Samples from a shared batch, those prepared together, strongly co-clustered by F measure.

cDNA libraries of TCR beta carried unique molecular identifiers. Each batch of about 0.95 to 11 million T cells produced approximately 470,000 cDNA molecules. A single record per CDR3 protein comes from TCRdb applying MiXCR to the PCR reads. The data hold some 690,000 distinct CDR3 sequences, with approximately 60% observed a single time. The CDR3 contains 14 residues. Germline V gives CDR1 DFQATT, CDR2 SNEGSKA (reference sequence). Trimming shortened V by 2 bases and J by 1 base, and 11 bases separated the two germline ends. The sequence was collected from a girl aged 2 to 9 with multiple sclerosis. Sequencing used blood. V usage is TRBV20-1 and J usage is TRBJ2-5, with a tentative D call TRBD2 (5 bases). The CDR3 region has the DNA TGCAGTGCTAGATTCGGGGTCGGCCAAGAGACCCAGTACTTC. The encoded protein is CSARFGVGQETQYF.